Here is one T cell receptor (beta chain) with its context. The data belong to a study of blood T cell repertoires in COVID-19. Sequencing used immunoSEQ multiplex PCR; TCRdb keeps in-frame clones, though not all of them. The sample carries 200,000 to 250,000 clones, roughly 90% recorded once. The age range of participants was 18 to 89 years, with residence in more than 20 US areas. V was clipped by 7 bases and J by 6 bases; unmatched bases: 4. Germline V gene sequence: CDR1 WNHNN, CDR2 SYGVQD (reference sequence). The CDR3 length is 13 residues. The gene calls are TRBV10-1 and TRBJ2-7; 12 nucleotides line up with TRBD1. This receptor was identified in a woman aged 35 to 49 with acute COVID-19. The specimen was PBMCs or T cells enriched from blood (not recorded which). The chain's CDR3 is CASNGTGGCEQYF. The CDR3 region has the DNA TGCGCCAGCAACGGGACAGGGGGCTGCGAGCAGTACTTC.